What follows are 32 T cell receptor beta chains derived from one specimen sequenced in a study of T cell changes during pregnancy in multiple sclerosis. Data came from immunoSEQ multiplex PCR; TCRdb stores just in-frame clones and leaves some out. The repertoire includes 70,000 to 80,000 clones, about 93% of them detected once, and roughly 1% sits in the top ten. This specimen was peripheral blood, taken in the first trimester of pregnancy. Receptors originate from a female donor with multiple sclerosis, enrolled in a pregnancy study.

V gene TRBV7-2 combines with J gene TRBJ2-2; a weak D match, TRBD1 (6 bases). V was pared by 2 bases and J by 7 bases, with 8 bases between. There are 13 residues in the CDR3. CDR1 and CDR2 from the germline V gene are SGHTA and FQGNSA. The CDR3 protein is CASSLRGSGELFF. In DNA form, the CDR3 reads TGTGCCAGCAGCTTAAGGGGGAGCGGGGAGCTGTTTTTT.

This chain links TRBV2 with TRBJ2-1; the match to TRBD2 covers 10 bases. CDR1 is SNHLY, CDR2 FYNNEI, per germline. CDR3 length: 16 amino acids. J lost 6 bases, V lost 2 bases, and 7 bases had no gene match. In nucleotides, the CDR3 is TGTGCCAGCAGTGAAAGTGGCCTAGCGGGAGTCAATGAGCAGTTCTTC. Its translation is CASSESGLAGVNEQFF. Full variable domain (remainder filled in from reference TRBV2 and TRBJ2-1): EPEVTQTPSHQVTQMGQEVILRCVPISNHLYFYWYRQILGQKVEFLVSFYNNEISEKSEIFDDQFSVERPDGSNFTLKIRSTKLEDSAMYFCASSESGLAGVNEQFFGPGTRLTVL.

The chain carries TRBV7-3 and TRBJ2-1, with D perhaps TRBD1 (6 bases). The CDR3 has 13 amino acids. CDR1 and CDR2 from the germline V gene are SGHTA and FQGTGA. Deletions cut 5 bases from V and 10 bases from J, with 15 bases between. CDR3 nucleotide sequence: TGTGCCAGCAGCCGACTGGGGGCCGGGGAGCAGTTCTTC. Translation gives CASSRLGAGEQFF. Variable domain in full (rest from reference TRBV7-3 and TRBJ2-1): GAGVSQTPSNKVTEKGKYVELRCDPISGHTALYWYRQSLGQGPEFLIYFQGTGAADDSGLPNDRFFAVRPEGSVSTLKIQRTERGDSAVYLCASSRLGAGEQFFGPGTRLTVL.

The chain employs TRBV4-2 and TRBJ1-6; D gene unclear. CDR1 is LGHNA, CDR2 YNFKEQ, per germline. CDR3 length equals 16 residues. V was cut by 0 bases and J by 7 bases, with 13 bases left in between. The CDR3, as DNA: TGTGCCAGCAGCCAAGACCGACTCCTCGGGAATTCACCCCTCCACTTT. This sequence encodes CASSQDRLLGNSPLHF.

This chain uses TRBV5-4 with TRBJ1-1, with D tentatively TRBD1 (5 bases). The germline V gene encodes CDR1 SGHNT and CDR2 YYREEE (reference sequence). The CDR3 consists of 14 residues. The ends were cut back, 10 bases at V and 3 bases at J, with 19 bases in the middle. This CDR3 is CAVSPGGVYTEAFF. The CDR3 coding sequence is TGTGCCGTCAGCCCGGGGGGGGTTTACACTGAAGCTTTCTTT.

This sequence joins TRBV25-1 and TRBJ2-1; TRBD1 aligns across 8 bases. The CDR3 extends over 14 amino acids. Trimming removed 5 bases from V and 4 bases from J; junction bases left unmatched: 4. Per the germline V gene, CDR1 is MGHDK and CDR2 is SYGVNS. The CDR3 reads CASSSRDRYNEQFF. For the CDR3, the DNA is TGTGCCAGCAGTTCCCGGGACAGGTACAATGAGCAGTTCTTC.

The chain uses TRBV5-8 and TRBJ1-5; unclear D gene. This CDR3 is built from 15 residues. V lost 0 bases, J lost 9 bases, and 16 bases lay in between. Germline V gene data show CDR1 as SGHTS and CDR2 as YDEGEE. This CDR3 reads CASSLAAARGGPQHF. DNA of the CDR3: TGTGCCAGCAGCTTGGCCGCGGCACGGGGTGGGCCCCAGCATTTT.

The chain links TRBV2 to TRBJ2-4; the D gene is possibly TRBD2 (5 bases). The V gene's germline CDR1 is SNHLY and CDR2 FYNNEI. The CDR3 extends over 15 amino acids. V lost 10 bases to trimming and J lost 0 bases, with 16 bases between them. CDR3 sequence (DNA): TGTGCCACCGCCGAAGGAGGAGTAGCCAAAAACATTCAGTACTTC. It codes for CATAEGGVAKNIQYF.

J is TRBJ1-4 and V is TRBV7-6, with D possibly TRBD1 on 5 matching bases. The CDR3 is made up of 16 amino acids. The V gene's germline CDR1 is SGHVS and CDR2 FNYEAQ. The V gene lost 1 base and the J gene lost 4 bases, with 13 bases spanning the gap. DNA for the CDR3: TGTGCCAGCAGCTTAGGAACGGGGGTCGGTAATGAAAAACTGTTTTTT. Translation gives CASSLGTGVGNEKLFF.

The rearrangement uses TRBV30 and TRBJ2-2; D unresolved. Trimming removed 4 bases from V and 6 bases from J, with 9 bases in between. Germline V lookup: CDR1 GTSNPN, CDR2 SVGIG (reference sequence). There are 12 residues in the CDR3. CDR3 in amino acids: CAWTGSAGELFF. DNA for the CDR3: TGTGCCTGGACGGGTAGTGCCGGGGAGCTGTTTTTT.

The chain's CDR3 is CASSHTQGGKKLLSNQPQHF. The CDR3 DNA reads as TGTGCCAGCAGCCACACCCAGGGGGGAAAAAAGCTCTTGAGCAATCAGCCCCAGCATTTT. This chain uses TRBV21-1 with TRBJ1-5; the table calls TRBD1, which could not be checked here. TRBV21-1 is reported as a pseudogene. CDR3 length equals 20 residues.

The rearrangement uses TRBV29-1 and TRBJ2-7, with TRBD2 matching over 9 bases. Trimming took 4 bases from V and 2 from J; bases not matched to a gene: 3. The CDR3 is made up of 13 amino acids. Germline CDR1 reads SQVTM; CDR2 reads ANQGSEA. DNA for the CDR3: TGCAGCGTTGGTAGCGGGGGACCCTACGAGCAGTACTTC. This gives the protein CSVGSGGPYEQYF.

The chain combines TRBV7-9 with TRBJ2-5, with D unresolved. The CDR3 contains 15 residues. The germline V gene has CDR1 SEHNR and CDR2 FQNEAQ (reference sequence). Trimming left V 2 bases short and J 6 bases short, with 16 bases between. CDR3 loop: CASSLLELGEKTQYF. The CDR3 DNA is TGTGCCAGCAGCTTACTGGAGTTGGGTGAAAAGACCCAGTACTTC.

The chain recombines TRBV5-4 with TRBJ1-6; D remains unclear. V gave up 4 bases and J gave up 16 bases, with 15 bases separating them. CDR3 length: 12 amino acids. Germline CDR1 SGHNT, CDR2 YYREEE (reference sequence). The CDR3 DNA follows: TGTGCCAGCAGCATACCCGGCGGTTCGCTCCACTTT. Protein product: CASSIPGGSLHF.

The chain uses TRBV19 and TRBJ1-5; 7 bases are shared with TRBD1. The CDR3 loop spans 13 amino acids. Trimming removed 7 bases from V and 6 bases from J; junction bases left unmatched: 6. From germline, CDR1 is LNHDA and CDR2 SQIVND (reference sequence). CDR3: CASTLTGFQPQHF. The CDR3, as DNA: TGTGCCAGTACCCTGACAGGGTTTCAGCCCCAGCATTTT. Looking up the rest from reference TRBV19 and TRBJ1-5 gives the full variable domain: DGGITQSPKYLFRKEGQNVTLSCEQNLNHDAMYWYRQDPGQGLRLIYYSQIVNDFQKGDIAEGYSVSREKKESFPLTVTSAQKNPTAFYLCASTLTGFQPQHFGDGTRLSIL.

This clone has just one count. This chain uses TRBV7-2 with TRBJ1-2; 10 bases are a match to TRBD1. V lost 5 bases and J lost 2; bases outside the gene matches: 8. CDR1 SGHTA and CDR2 FQGNSA come from the germline V gene. The CDR3 covers 16 residues. CDR3: CASSILGQGRNYGYTF. In DNA form, the CDR3 reads TGTGCCAGCAGCATATTGGGACAGGGGAGGAACTATGGCTACACCTTC.

The chain carries TRBV7-9 and TRBJ2-7; 9 positions match TRBD2. This CDR3 is 15 amino acids long. The junction had 16 bases not matched to a gene; V was cut back by 10 bases and J by 6 bases. The germline V gene has CDR1 SEHNR and CDR2 FQNEAQ (reference sequence). The CDR3 sequence is CATGGDSGSRFEQYF. The CDR3 DNA reads as TGTGCCACCGGGGGTGATAGCGGGAGTAGGTTCGAGCAGTACTTC. Complete variable domain (other parts from reference TRBV7-9 and TRBJ2-7): DTGVSQNPRHKITKRGQNVTFRCDPISEHNRLYWYRQTLGQGPEFLTYFQNEAQLEKSRLLSDRFSAERPKGSFSTLEIQRTEQGDSAMYLCATGGDSGSRFEQYFGPGTRLTVT.

The chain carries TRBV7-2 and TRBJ2-2; the D gene is possibly TRBD1 (6 bases). Germline values: CDR1 SGHTA, CDR2 FQGNSA. The CDR3 totals 17 residues. V was shortened by 4 bases and J by 1 base, with 16 bases between the two germline ends. The CDR3 DNA sequence: TGTGCCAGCAGCTCAGGGCAGGGGCAGAGGAACACCGGGGAGCTGTTTTTT. Translating gives CASSSGQGQRNTGELFF.

This clone was counted between two and nine times. This chain links TRBV2 with TRBJ2-2, with a tentative D call TRBD1 (5 bases). CDR1 is SNHLY and CDR2 is FYNNEI in the germline V gene. This CDR3 is 15 amino acids long. Between the trimmed V and J ends, which lost 4 bases and 6 bases, there was a span of 15 bases. The DNA of the CDR3 is TGTGCCAGCAGTGGGGGCAGGGTCCTCCCCGGGGAGCTGTTTTTT. Translating gives CASSGGRVLPGELFF.

The rearrangement links TRBV4-2 to TRBJ2-2; D not certain. This CDR3 region has 15 residues. V was shortened by 4 bases and J by 0 bases, with 9 bases between the two germline ends. CDR1 LGHNA and CDR2 YNFKEQ come from the germline V gene. The chain's CDR3 is CASSPAEANTGELFF. Written as DNA, the CDR3 is TGTGCCAGCAGCCCCGCGGAAGCGAACACCGGGGAGCTGTTTTTT.

This chain connects TRBV7-9 to TRBJ1-4; 7 bases are a match to TRBD1. The junction had 5 bases not matched to a gene; V was cut back by 1 base and J by 0 bases. There are 17 residues in the CDR3. The germline V gene has CDR1 SEHNR and CDR2 FQNEAQ (reference sequence). Here the CDR3 DNA reads TGTGCCAGCAGCTTAGTTTGGACAGGATCAACTAATGAAAAACTGTTTTTT. Protein sequence: CASSLVWTGSTNEKLFF.

The chain carries TRBV6-7 and TRBJ2-4; 8 bases are shared with TRBD2. TRBV6-7 is an open reading frame, and its role is uncertain. V shed 5 bases, J shed 0 bases, and the junction held 9 bases outside the gene matches. This CDR3 spans 17 amino acids. As DNA, the CDR3 is TGTGCCAGCAGTCGCCGGGGGGGGCAGTTAGCCAAAAACATTCAGTACTTC. This translates into CASSRRGGQLAKNIQYF.

The chain uses TRBV6-1 and TRBJ2-7; 7 bases are shared with TRBD1. CDR1 and CDR2 from the germline V gene are MNHNS and SASEGT. This CDR3 comprises 16 residues. Trimming took 1 base from V and 2 from J; bases not matched to a gene: 8. The CDR3 protein is CASSEEPQGVAYEQYF. The CDR3 nucleotides are TGTGCCAGCAGTGAAGAACCCCAGGGGGTGGCCTACGAGCAGTACTTC.

The rearrangement uses TRBV18 and TRBJ2-7; 7 positions match TRBD2. Losses at the gene ends were 1 base for V and 4 bases for J; bases not matched to a gene: 7. The CDR3 sequence is 15 residues long. From germline, CDR1 is KGHSH and CDR2 LQKENI. This CDR3 reads CASSPLGASGYEQYF. The DNA for the CDR3 is TGTGCCAGCTCACCACTCGGGGCTAGCGGTTACGAGCAGTACTTC.

Only one count was recorded for this clone. The gene calls are TRBV7-8 and TRBJ1-1; TRBD1 agrees at 8 bases. CDR1 is SGHVS, CDR2 FQNEAQ, per germline. V trimming: 6 bases; J trimming: 4 bases; junction bases outside the gene matches: 7. The CDR3 spans 14 residues. CDR3 coding DNA: TGTGCCAGCAGTCAACAGGGGGAAGGCACTGAAGCTTTCTTT. Its protein product is CASSQQGEGTEAFF. The full variable domain, rest sourced from reference TRBV7-8 and TRBJ1-1, is GAGVSQSPRYKVAKRGQDVALRCDPISGHVSLFWYQQALGQGPEFLTYFQNEAQLDKSGLPSDRFFAERPEGSVSTLKIQRTQQEDSAVYLCASSQQGEGTEAFFGQGTRLTVV.

V gene TRBV27 combines with J gene TRBJ2-7; 8 positions agree with TRBD1. After removal of 2 bases from V and 1 base from J, the junction contained 13 bases not matched to a gene. The CDR3 covers 18 residues. CDR1 is MNHEY and CDR2 is SMNVEV in the germline V gene (reference sequence). CDR3: CASSLEMGDRPGSYEQYF. The CDR3 region has the DNA TGTGCCAGCAGTTTAGAGATGGGGGACAGGCCCGGGTCCTACGAGCAGTACTTC.

In this sample, this clone turned up once. J is TRBJ2-5 and V is TRBV19, with 7 nucleotides matching TRBD1. V was pared by 5 bases and J by 2 bases, with 8 bases of the junction left unmatched. Germline lookup yields CDR1 LNHDA and CDR2 SQIVND (reference sequence). The CDR3 is 15 residues long. CDR3 amino acids: CASSVLGRGQETQYF. DNA for the CDR3: TGTGCCAGTAGTGTATTGGGCAGGGGGCAAGAGACCCAGTACTTC. Full variable domain (rest looked up from reference TRBV19 and TRBJ2-5): DGGITQSPKYLFRKEGQNVTLSCEQNLNHDAMYWYRQDPGQGLRLIYYSQIVNDFQKGDIAEGYSVSREKKESFPLTVTSAQKNPTAFYLCASSVLGRGQETQYFGPGTRLLVL.

V usage is TRBV4-2 and J usage is TRBJ2-7, with 9 positions matching TRBD2. CDR1 LGHNA and CDR2 YNFKEQ come from the germline V gene. V gave up 1 base and J gave up 0 bases; unmatched junction bases: 4. The CDR3 length is 16 residues. The CDR3 reads CASSQVPSGASYEQYF. DNA of the CDR3: TGTGCCAGCAGCCAAGTCCCTAGCGGGGCCTCCTACGAGCAGTACTTC.

Points on this clone: The same CDR3 can be traced to other DNA sequences in this sample. The V call is TRBV28, the J call TRBJ2-7; 9 bases map to TRBD1. V was pared by 5 bases and J by 3 bases, with 5 bases of the junction left unmatched. The CDR3 contains 14 residues. Germline V CDR1 and CDR2: MDHEN, SYDVKM. The CDR3 DNA is TGTGCCAGCAGTCTCCGGACAGGGGACTACGAGCAGTACTTC. It codes for CASSLRTGDYEQYF.

This chain uses TRBV29-1 with TRBJ2-3; 9 bases align to TRBD2. The junction had 12 bases not matched to a gene; V was cut back by 8 bases and J by 6 bases. CDR1 and CDR2 (germline): SQVTM, ANQGSEA. The CDR3 length is 14 residues. The CDR3 nucleotides are TGCAGCTTTTTGGGCGGGAGGGCCGCGGATACGCAGTATTTT. Its protein is CSFLGGRAADTQYF.

DNA of the CDR3: TGTGCCAGTAGTTGGGCGACAGGGGTGAATACAGATACGCAGTATTTT. This codes for CASSWATGVNTDTQYF. This rearrangement joins TRBV19 to TRBJ2-3, with 8 bases matching TRBD1. This CDR3 spans 16 amino acids. The germline CDR1 and CDR2 sequences are LNHDA and SQIVND (reference sequence). V dropped 5 bases and J dropped 3; count of bases not matched to a gene: 10.

The chain joins TRBV4-2 to TRBJ2-7; 10 nucleotides line up with TRBD2. Unmatched junction bases numbered 5, after V lost 0 bases and J lost 3 bases. Per germline, CDR1 LGHNA and CDR2 YNFKEQ. The CDR3 extends over 16 amino acids. CDR3 sequence (DNA): TGTGCCAGCAGCCAAGATGCAGCGGGGGGGGGCTACGAGCAGTACTTC. It yields the protein CASSQDAAGGGYEQYF.